The sample holds a few counts of the clone carrying this T cell receptor beta chain. The data stem from a study of T-cell memory formation after mild COVID-19. TCRdb reprocessed the 5' RACE reads with MiXCR, giving one entry per CDR3 protein. Of 450,000 to 650,000 distinct CDR3 sequences in the sample, roughly 20% were seen once. V lost 5 bases, J lost 2 bases, and 22 bases lay in between. The CDR3 length is 17 residues. Germline V lookup: CDR1 MNHEY, CDR2 SMNVEV (reference sequence). The clonotype comes from an adult woman who had mild COVID-19 (a few samples of this study predate the infection). Cell type and time point are not known. Sequences were obtained from PBMCs or a T cell subset sorted from them (not recorded which). The rearrangement joins TRBV27 to TRBJ2-7; D may be TRBD1 (6 bases). The chain's CDR3 is CASSPNKGEHLPYEQYF. CDR3 bases: TGTGCCAGCAGTCCCAACAAGGGGGAACATCTCCCCTACGAGCAGTACTTC.